This note documents a single T cell receptor beta chain sequence. The CDR3 length is 13 residues. The germline V gene encodes CDR1 MNHEY and CDR2 SVGAGI. V lost 8 bases and J lost 7; bases outside the gene matches: 5. It was with 60 Vbeta and 13 Jbeta primers that the PCR ran. Clones were sequenced by immunoSEQ multiplex PCR, and TCRdb holds only the in-frame ones, with some missing. The sample includes about 230,000 clones, about three quarters of them seen just once. This sample was taken from a study of cytomegalovirus exposure and HLA in healthy donors. Study overall: Out of about 190 million T cells, an earlier analysis found around 110 million unique TCR beta sequences in total.

This chain connects TRBV6-5 to TRBJ2-5; 12 nucleotides agree with TRBD2. This TCR was sampled from a boy aged 5 to 17 in good health and CMV-seronegative. The source material was PBMCs. CDR3 amino acids: CASGLAGWGTQYF. CDR3 DNA sequence: TGTGCCAGCGGACTAGCGGGATGGGGGACCCAGTACTTC.